This is a list of T cell receptor beta chains from one sample in a study of T-cell reconstitution after alpha-beta-depleted transplantation in children. TCRdb processed the PCR reads anew with MiXCR; each CDR3 protein has one entry. Of about 980,000 distinct CDR3 sequences listed, about 29% are singletons. The material sequenced was PBMCs, mostly from graft donor cells, taken 360 days after TCRalphabeta/CD19-depleted stem cell transplant. The source is a boy less than two years old who had a stem cell transplant for SCID, so the T cells may come from the graft donor. Each CDR3 is given with its conserved first and last residue. The order of the fields is V gene, clone size, D gene, J gene, CDR3 DNA, CDR3 protein. A D gene is named only where the DNA matches it firmly. Expanded clones are given a class, and other clones once, few, many or no size at all.

>TRBV3-1|few|.|TRBJ2-5
TGTGCCAGCAGCCAAGGGGGGGTAGTCCAAGAGACCCAGTACTTC
CASSQGGVVQETQYF
>TRBV11-1|.|TRBD1|TRBJ2-1
TGTGCCAGCAGCGCAACGAAGGGACAGGGCCGCTCCTACAATGAGCAGTTCTTC
CASSATKGQGRSYNEQFF
>TRBV29-1|.|.|TRBJ2-3
TGCAGCGTTCGGCCTCGACTCACAGATACGCAGTATTTT
CSVRPRLTDTQYF
>TRBV20-1|few|.|TRBJ2-1
TGCAGTGCGACCAGGTCGGGGCTAGATGATGGTGTCGATGAGCAGTTCTTC
CSATRSGLDDGVDEQFF
>TRBV11-1|.|.|TRBJ1-1
TGTGCCAGCACCGAAGCCTGGAACACTGAAGCTTTCTTT
CASTEAWNTEAFF
>TRBV20-1|.|.|TRBJ2-7
TGCAGTGCTAGACGGACCCCGAGGAACGAGCAGTACTTC
CSARRTPRNEQYF
>TRBV4-1|.|.|TRBJ2-3
TGCGCCAGCAGCCGGTATGGGGTGGCTCGGGATACGCAGTATTTT
CASSRYGVARDTQYF
>TRBV4-3|few|.|TRBJ1-5
TGCGCCAGCAGCCAAGAGGCAGGGTGGGGACCCCAGCATTTT
CASSQEAGWGPQHF
>TRBV5-1|.|.|TRBJ2-3
TGCGCCAGCAGCTTTATTTTGGCTACTACAGATACGCAGTATTTT
CASSFILATTDTQYF
>TRBV29-1|.|.|TRBJ2-1
TGCAGCGTTGAAAGCCCGCCCAGCGTAGACAATGAGCAGTTCTTC
CSVESPPSVDNEQFF
>TRBV4-1|.|.|TRBJ2-3
TGCGCCAGCAGCCAAGATGGGAGGAGCACAGATACGCAGTATTTT
CASSQDGRSTDTQYF
>TRBV7-2|.|.|TRBJ1-6
TGTGCCAGCAGCTTAGGGGTCGTATCACCCCTCCACTTT
CASSLGVVSPLHF
>TRBV27|.|TRBD1|TRBJ2-7
TGTGCCAGCAGTCTAGACAGGGTGGCCAACGAGCAGTACTTC
CASSLDRVANEQYF
>TRBV12-3/TRBV12-4|.|TRBD1|TRBJ2-2
TGTGCCAGCAGACCGATCGACAGGGGGACGTGGACCGGGGAGCTGTTTTTT
CASRPIDRGTWTGELFF
>TRBV28|.|TRBD1|TRBJ2-6
TGTGCCAGCAGTCCGGACAGGGATCCCTACTCTGGGGCCAACGTCCTGACTTTC
CASSPDRDPYSGANVLTF
>TRBV7-8|few|TRBD1|TRBJ1-6
TGTGCCAGCAGTCCCGGGACAGGCGTTCGATCACCCCTCCACTTT
CASSPGTGVRSPLHF
>TRBV7-8|once|.|TRBJ1-3
TGTGCCAGCAGCCGCGCGGGCCGCGGAAACACCATATATTTT
CASSRAGRGNTIYF
>TRBV29-1|few|TRBD1|TRBJ2-5
TGCAGCGTGCCCGGACAGGGGGGCCGGTACCAAGAGACCCAGTACTTC
CSVPGQGGRYQETQYF
>TRBV12-3/TRBV12-4|few|TRBD1|TRBJ1-1
TGTGCCAGCAGTTCGACAGGGAGGGCTTTCTTT
CASSSTGRAFF
>TRBV11-2|.|TRBD2|TRBJ2-5
TGTGCCAGCAGCTCCCCGAACTTAGCGGGGGGTCTACAAGAGACCCAGTACTTC
CASSSPNLAGGLQETQYF
>TRBV4-1|.|.|TRBJ1-3
TGCGCCAGCAGCCAAGAACCCGTTGGGTACACCATATATTTT
CASSQEPVGYTIYF
>TRBV18|few|TRBD1|TRBJ2-3
TGTGCCAGCTCAAAACAGGGGACCCACCTCACAGATACGCAGTATTTT
CASSKQGTHLTDTQYF
>TRBV11-3|many|TRBD1|TRBJ2-3
TGTGCCAGCAGCCCACAGGGGGCAATCACAGATACGCAGTATTTT
CASSPQGAITDTQYF
>TRBV15|few|.|TRBJ2-7
TGTGCCACCAGCAGAGGGACAGAAGGCGCCTACGAGCAGTACTTC
CATSRGTEGAYEQYF
>TRBV7-9|few|.|TRBJ1-1
TGTGCCAGCAGCTTACTGGGAGGCGGGGGGTGGATCACTGAAGCTTTCTTT
CASSLLGGGGWITEAFF
>TRBV28|few|.|TRBJ2-1
TGTGCCAGCAGTTGGGACAAGGGTGTCGGCGAGCAGTTCTTC
CASSWDKGVGEQFF
>TRBV28|.|.|TRBJ2-2
TGTGCCAGCAGTGCCCGGGACTTTAACACCGGGGAGCTGTTTTTT
CASSARDFNTGELFF
>TRBV4-3|few|TRBD1|TRBJ2-7
TGCGCCAGCAGCCCCCCGGGACAGGGTAAGGTACTCTACGAGCAGTACTTC
CASSPPGQGKVLYEQYF
>TRBV7-3|.|TRBD2|TRBJ2-2
TGTGCCAGCAGCCGTATAGCGGGGGGGAACACCGGGGAGCTGTTTTTT
CASSRIAGGNTGELFF
>TRBV20-1|.|.|TRBJ2-3
TGCAGTGCCTGGGGGGGCACAGATACGCAGTATTTT
CSAWGGTDTQYF
>TRBV20-1|few|TRBD1|TRBJ1-1
TGCAGTGCTAGGATGGCAGGGGGTACTGAAGCTTTCTTT
CSARMAGGTEAFF
>TRBV7-2|few|TRBD2|TRBJ2-3
TGTGCCAGCAGCACTAGCGGGGGAACCTATACGCAGTATTTT
CASSTSGGTYTQYF
>TRBV20-1|.|TRBD1|TRBJ2-1
TGCAGTGCTAGAGAGTACGGACAGGGGGCTATGAATGAGCAGTTCTTC
CSAREYGQGAMNEQFF
>TRBV29-1|.|.|TRBJ1-2
TGCAGCGTTGAGGGGGCCCTCTATGGCTACACCTTC
CSVEGALYGYTF
>TRBV11-2|few|TRBD2|TRBJ2-3
TGTGCCAGCAGCTTAGGCCCTCGCAGCGGGGGAGACACAGATACGCAGTATTTT
CASSLGPRSGGDTDTQYF
>TRBV7-8|.|TRBD1|TRBJ2-3
TGTGCCAGCAGCTTAGCCGGGACAGGGAACGCAGATACGCAGTATTTT
CASSLAGTGNADTQYF
>TRBV6-2/TRBV6-3|.|.|TRBJ2-2
TGTGCCAGCAGAGGATCGACCGGGGAGCTGTTTTTT
CASRGSTGELFF
>TRBV7-2|.|TRBD2|TRBJ2-3
TGTGCCAGCAGCTTAGCCCCCGGGACTAGCGGGGGGAACACAGATACGCAGTATTTT
CASSLAPGTSGGNTDTQYF
>TRBV28|many|.|TRBJ1-1
TGTGCCAGCAGTAACCCGTCGGAAGCTTTCTTT
CASSNPSEAFF
>TRBV19|few|.|TRBJ2-4
TGTGCCAGTTCGCGACCGTTATCTTTTGGGACCGCTATAGCCAAAAACATTCAGTACTTC
CASSRPLSFGTAIAKNIQYF
>TRBV12-3/TRBV12-4|.|TRBD1|TRBJ2-1
TGTGCCAGCAGTCCCAGAGACAGGGTCCCTAACAATGAGCAGTTCTTC
CASSPRDRVPNNEQFF
>TRBV5-1|few|.|TRBJ1-2
TGCGCCAGCAGCTTGGGGGTACGAGGGATTGATGGCTACACCTTC
CASSLGVRGIDGYTF
>TRBV2|.|.|TRBJ2-5
TGTGCCAGCAGTGAGAGGTGGTTAACTAGTACGGAGACCCAGTACTTC
CASSERWLTSTETQYF
>TRBV5-1|.|.|TRBJ2-3
TGCGCCAGCAGCTTGAAAGGGCCAGCCCAAGATACGCAGTATTTT
CASSLKGPAQDTQYF
>TRBV10-2|.|TRBD1|TRBJ1-2
TGCGCCAGCAGGCCTCCACAGGGGCACTATGGCTACACCTTC
CASRPPQGHYGYTF
>TRBV12-3/TRBV12-4|few|.|TRBJ2-3
TGTGCCAGCTCGATCCTGGGTGATACGCAGTATTTT
CASSILGDTQYF
>TRBV7-8|many|TRBD2|TRBJ2-3
TGTGCCAGCATCGGGTCCGGGACTAGTTACCTCCGGGGAGATACGCAGTATTTT
CASIGSGTSYLRGDTQYF
>TRBV2|.|TRBD2|TRBJ2-1
TGTGCCAGCCTACTAGCGGGGGCCGCCAATGAGCAGTTCTTC
CASLLAGAANEQFF
>TRBV6-1|.|TRBD1|TRBJ2-7
TGTGCCAGCAGCCCCCTCGGGACAGCAGCCACCTACGAGCAGTACTTC
CASSPLGTAATYEQYF
>TRBV10-3|.|.|TRBJ1-1
TGTGCCATCAGTGATCGAGGATTCGGGTGGAACACTGAAGCTTTCTTT
CAISDRGFGWNTEAFF
>TRBV3-1|.|.|TRBJ2-3
TGCGCCAGCAGCCAAGACGGCAGGGGAACAGATACGCAGTATTTT
CASSQDGRGTDTQYF
>TRBV20-1|.|.|TRBJ2-5
TGCAGTGCTAGAGGAGACACTCCTTGGGGGACCCAGTACTTC
CSARGDTPWGTQYF
>TRBV4-1|many|.|TRBJ2-3
TGCGCCAGCAGCTTCGGCAGGAAGACAGATACGCAGTATTTT
CASSFGRKTDTQYF
>TRBV5-1|.|TRBD1|TRBJ1-5
TGCGCCAGCAGCGTCCTCACAGGGGGACTGGGCAATCAGCCCCAGCATTTT
CASSVLTGGLGNQPQHF
>TRBV20-1|few|TRBD2|TRBJ2-1
TGCAGTGCTAGGACGACTAGCGTCGGCAATGAGCAGTTCTTC
CSARTTSVGNEQFF
>TRBV4-3|.|.|TRBJ2-6
TGCGCCAGCAGCCAAGAATATGGGGCGATGGGGGCCAACGTCCTGACTTTC
CASSQEYGAMGANVLTF
>TRBV6-4|many|.|TRBJ1-5
TGTGCCAGCAGTAGCAGGGCGGGACAGCCCCAGCATTTT
CASSSRAGQPQHF